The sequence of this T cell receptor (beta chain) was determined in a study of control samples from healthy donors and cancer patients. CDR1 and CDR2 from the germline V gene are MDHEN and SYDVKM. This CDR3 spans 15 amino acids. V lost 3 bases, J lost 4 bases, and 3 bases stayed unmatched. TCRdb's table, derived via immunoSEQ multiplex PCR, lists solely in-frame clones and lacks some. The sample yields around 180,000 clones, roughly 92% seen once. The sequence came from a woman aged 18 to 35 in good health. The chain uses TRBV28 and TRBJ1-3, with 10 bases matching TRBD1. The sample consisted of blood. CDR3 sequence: CASSFGQGGGNTIYF. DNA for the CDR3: TGTGCCAGCAGTTTCGGACAGGGGGGAGGAAACACCATATATTTT.